This record concerns one TCR beta chain sequence. Its antigen is not identified. Running of the assay took place at deep level. Profiled with immunoSEQ multiplex PCR; TCRdb holds only in-frame clones, not every one. In the table there are about 2.1 million clones, more than 85% of which are singletons. The naive CD8 population came from CD45RO-negative cells selected for CCR7, without terminally differentiated effector memory CD45RA+ cells. The data were taken from a study of shared clonotypes between healthy human individuals. Study results and limitations: Compared with clonotypes that all four donors shared, non-shared clonotypes had lower generation probabilities.

Germline V lookup: CDR1 ENHRY, CDR2 SYGVKD. The CDR3 runs to 21 residues. V shed 0 bases and J 0 bases; nucleotides not matched to a gene: 17. This chain links TRBV10-3 with TRBJ2-1; 7 positions match TRBD1. This receptor was obtained from a young man in good health. Some clones in this sample may be carry-over from other donors' samples. Material: naive CD8+ T cells from PBMCs. CDR3 nucleotide sequence: TGTGCCATCAGTGAGTCATTGGGGACAGCGGCATCGCCGAGCTCCTACAATGAGCAGTTCTTC. It encodes CAISESLGTAASPSSYNEQFF.